This T cell receptor (beta chain) was captured by sequencing in a study of blood T cell repertoires in COVID-19. The CDR3 totals 16 residues. Germline V gene data show CDR1 as SGHDT and CDR2 as YYEEEE. Germline trimming cut 4 bases from V and 5 bases from J; bases unmatched to any gene: 8. This clone turned up a few times. TCRdb keeps only in-frame clones here, not all; method: immunoSEQ multiplex PCR. The data contain around 80,000 clones, over 65% of them seen just once; the ten biggest clones take up approximately 5.4%. The genes are TRBV5-6 and TRBJ1-6, with TRBD1 matching over 8 bases. Sequencing was done on a sample of peripheral blood. The receptor comes from a man in his fifties with active or convalescent COVID-19. This chain's CDR3 is CASSGGQGRHNSPLHF. CDR3 DNA sequence: TGTGCCAGCAGCGGTGGACAGGGAAGGCATAATTCACCCCTCCACTTT.